Below are 8 T cell receptor beta chains sequenced from a single sample in a study of human T cells and chemical hapten exposure. Separate cDNA molecules received unique molecular identifiers, which the library attached to them. A single record per CDR3 protein comes from TCRdb applying MiXCR to the reads. The sample contains about 2,600 distinct CDR3 sequences, about 46% of which appear only once. As for treatment: therapeutic diphenylcyclopropenone sensitization with weekly scalp DPC. Source: whole blood, taken before DPC sensitization or 2, 6, or about 24 weeks after (not recorded which). Source of these receptors: an adult with alopecia areata. Some clones in this sample may be carry-over from other donors' samples. This table probably holds off-target reads from a library built for another chain.

This clonotype was seen only once. V and J are TRBV2 and TRBJ2-3; 7 bases line up with TRBD2. The V and J ends lost 6 bases and 5 bases, in that order; junction bases with no gene match: 8. The CDR3 runs 14 residues. The germline CDR1 and CDR2 sequences are SNHLY and FYNNEI. The CDR3 loop reads CASSGGLVRDTQYF. In DNA, the CDR3 is TGTGCCAGCAGCGGAGGACTAGTTAGAGATACGCAGTATTTT.

CDR3 region: CASSPRQGGTDTQYF. DNA of the CDR3: TGTGCCAGCAGCCCAAGACAGGGTGGCACAGATACGCAGTATTTT. The chain uses TRBV7-2 and TRBJ2-3, with 7 bases lining up with TRBD1. The CDR3 consists of 15 residues. The germline V gene has CDR1 SGHTA and CDR2 FQGNSA. Losses at the gene ends were 5 bases for V and 1 base for J; bases not matched to a gene: 6. The complete variable domain, with remaining parts taken from reference TRBV7-2 and TRBJ2-3, reads GAGVSQSPSNKVTEKGKDVELRCDPISGHTALYWYRQSLGQGLEFLIYFQGNSAPDKSGLPSDRFSAERTGGSVSTLTIQRTQQEDSAVYLCASSPRQGGTDTQYFGPGTRLTVL.

There are a few counts of this clonotype. V usage is TRBV7-9 and J usage is TRBJ2-2; D remains ambiguous. V lost 5 bases and J lost 4, with 8 bases in between. CDR3 size: 13 residues. Germline assignment: CDR1 SEHNR and CDR2 FQNEAQ (reference sequence). CDR3 sequence (DNA): TGTGCCAGCAGCCCCCTTGTCACCGGGGAGCTGTTTTTT. Its protein is CASSPLVTGELFF.

In its sample, this clonotype was seen a few times. V is TRBV6-4 and J is TRBJ2-1; D call uncertain. The V gene lost 0 bases and the J gene lost 3 bases, with 0 bases spanning the gap. Germline V CDR1 and CDR2: MRHNA, SNTAGT. CDR3 size: 12 residues. The CDR3 nucleotides read TGTGCCAGCAGTGACTCCTACAATGAGCAGTTCTTC. This sequence encodes CASSDSYNEQFF.

The chain combines TRBV5-4 with TRBJ2-1, with unresolved D. The CDR3 contains 15 residues. Germline CDR1 reads SGHNT; CDR2 reads YYREEE (reference sequence). Trimming pared 1 base from V and 0 bases from J, leaving 8 bases between. In DNA form, the CDR3 reads TGTGCCAGCAGCTTGCCTGGCCTCTCCTACAATGAGCAGTTCTTC. This translates into CASSLPGLSYNEQFF.

V is TRBV18 and J is TRBJ2-2; tentative D call: TRBD1 (6 bases). Germline V gene data show CDR1 as KGHSH and CDR2 as LQKENI. The CDR3 contains 14 residues. The V gene lost 6 bases and the J gene lost 4 bases, with 12 bases spanning the gap. The CDR3 spells CASSATGSTGELFF. The CDR3, as DNA: TGTGCCAGCTCGGCAACAGGGTCCACCGGGGAGCTGTTTTTT.

This clonotype was seen only a few times. The chain uses TRBV27 and TRBJ2-6; D may be TRBD2 (5 bases). Trimming pared 0 bases from V and 2 bases from J, leaving 11 bases between. CDR1 MNHEY and CDR2 SMNVEV come from the germline V gene (reference sequence). CDR3 size: 17 residues. This chain's CDR3 is CASSLSTARAGANVLTF. CDR3 nucleotides: TGTGCCAGCAGTTTATCGACGGCGCGGGCTGGGGCCAACGTCCTGACTTTC.

The CDR3 DNA reads TGTGCCAGCAGCCGCTCGCGGGAGCAGTTCTTC. Translating gives CASSRSREQFF. The V call is TRBV28, the J call TRBJ2-1; D remains unclear. The germline CDR1 and CDR2 sequences are MDHEN and SYDVKM. The CDR3 extends over 11 amino acids. With 6 bases removed from V and 10 bases from J, the gap between germline ends came to 10 bases.